The 9 T cell receptor beta chains reported below all come from one sample, sequenced in a study of T cells in Graves' hyperthyroidism and ophthalmopathy. The TCR beta CDR3 regions underwent amplification using RNA transcripts as the source. The HTBI set primed first-round TCR CDR3 RT-PCR. MiXCR, applied by TCRdb to the multiplex PCR reads, yields one record per CDR3 protein. The table includes 650,000 to 750,000 distinct CDR3 sequences, 13% to 15% detected once. The sample consisted of blood. These receptors originate from a woman younger than 30 with Graves' hyperthyroidism.

This clonotype was observed a handful of times. The chain recombines TRBV7-9 with TRBJ2-7; 10 bases are shared with TRBD1. The CDR3 totals 16 residues. V trimming: 0 bases; J trimming: 3 bases; junction bases outside the gene matches: 5. Germline values: CDR1 SEHNR, CDR2 FQNEAQ (reference sequence). In nucleotides, the CDR3 is TGTGCCAGCAGCTTAGCGGGGACAGGGGTTATCTACGAGCAGTACTTC. As protein: CASSLAGTGVIYEQYF.

Ten or more counts support this clonotype. The chain employs TRBV11-1 and TRBJ2-2; perhaps D is TRBD1 or TRBD2 (5 bases each). The CDR3 is made up of 15 amino acids. The V and J ends lost 1 base and 6 bases respectively, with 12 bases between them. In germline, CDR1 is SGHAT, CDR2 FQDESV (reference sequence). The CDR3 DNA is TGTGCCAGCAGCTTAGTAGGGACGCTCGCCGGGGAGCTGTTTTTT. Translating gives CASSLVGTLAGELFF.

This clonotype was seen many times. The gene calls are TRBV18 and TRBJ2-5; TRBD1 matches at 9 bases. Germline lookup yields CDR1 KGHSH and CDR2 LQKENI. There are 16 residues in the CDR3. With V trimmed by 1 base and J by 0 bases, 3 bases remained unmatched. CDR3 bases: TGTGCCAGCTCACCACGGACAGGGGACGACCAAGAGACCCAGTACTTC. Translation: CASSPRTGDDQETQYF.

In its sample, this clonotype was seen many times. This chain links TRBV7-9 with TRBJ1-1, with no clear D. The CDR3 runs 13 residues. V was cut by 7 bases and J by 2 bases, with 11 bases left in between. Germline loops: CDR1 SEHNR, CDR2 FQNEAQ (reference sequence). The CDR3 region is CASTPSSNTEAFF. Written as DNA, the CDR3 is TGTGCCAGCACCCCCAGCAGCAACACTGAAGCTTTCTTT.

This clonotype was seen ten or more times. The chain combines TRBV7-9 with TRBJ2-5; 10 bases map to TRBD1. The J segment lost 5 bases and the V segment lost 4 bases, leaving 10 bases of the junction unmatched. Germline values: CDR1 SEHNR, CDR2 FQNEAQ (reference sequence). The CDR3 loop spans 16 amino acids. In DNA, the CDR3 is TGTGCCAGCAGCTCCTACGACAGGGGGCTTTTGGAGACCCAGTACTTC. Its protein is CASSSYDRGLLETQYF.

The rearrangement links TRBV27 to TRBJ2-2; TRBD2 matches 8 bases. V shed 6 bases, J shed 4 bases, and the junction held 13 bases outside the gene matches. The CDR3 contains 17 residues. Germline V gene lookup returns CDR1 MNHEY and CDR2 SMNVEV (reference sequence). The CDR3 sequence: CASSPDLAGSLTGELFF. The CDR3 bases are TGTGCCAGCAGCCCCGACTTAGCGGGGAGCCTCACCGGGGAGCTGTTTTTT.

This clonotype was observed a handful of times. The V gene is TRBV6-1, the J gene TRBJ1-2; 7 positions agree with TRBD1. CDR1 is MNHNS and CDR2 is SASEGT in the germline V gene. V gave up 7 bases and J gave up 9 bases; unmatched junction bases: 17. CDR3 size: 15 residues. The CDR3, as DNA: TGTGCCAGCACCACAAGCTCCGGGACAGTGCATAGCTACACCTTC. Residues: CASTTSSGTVHSYTF.

The V call is TRBV14, the J call TRBJ2-6; a weak D match, TRBD2 (6 bases). The CDR3 consists of 18 residues. The V gene lost 0 bases and the J gene lost 0 bases, with 12 bases spanning the gap. The germline V gene has CDR1 SGHDN and CDR2 FVKESK. This CDR3 is CASSQDRWGVSGANVLTF. The CDR3 DNA reads TGTGCCAGCAGCCAAGATAGGTGGGGGGTCTCTGGGGCCAACGTCCTGACTTTC.

This clonotype showed up just a few times. Lacking the conserved final phenylalanine or tryptophan, this CDR3 likely reflects a read error. V usage is TRBV11-2 and J usage is TRBJ2-3; 13 bases are shared with TRBD2. The CDR3 is made up of 16 amino acids. Germline V gene data show CDR1 as SGHAT and CDR2 as FQNNGV. With 5 bases clipped from V and 3 bases from J, the junction kept 5 bases outside the gene matches. The CDR3 nucleotides read TGTGCCAGCAGCGCGAGGGGACTAGCGGGAACAGATACGCAGTATCTT. This sequence encodes CASSARGLAGTDTQYL.